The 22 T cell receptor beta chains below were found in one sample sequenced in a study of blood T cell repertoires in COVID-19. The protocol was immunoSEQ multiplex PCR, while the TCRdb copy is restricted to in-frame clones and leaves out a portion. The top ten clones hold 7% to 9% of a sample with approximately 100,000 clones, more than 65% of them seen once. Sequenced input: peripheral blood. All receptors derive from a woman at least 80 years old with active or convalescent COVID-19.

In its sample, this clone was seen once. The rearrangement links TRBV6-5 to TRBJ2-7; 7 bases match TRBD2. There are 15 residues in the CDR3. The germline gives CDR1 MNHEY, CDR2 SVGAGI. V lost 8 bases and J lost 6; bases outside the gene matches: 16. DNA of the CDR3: TGTGCCAGCGGCTACCGGGGAGGGACCCCCGGCGAGCAGTACTTC. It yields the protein CASGYRGGTPGEQYF.

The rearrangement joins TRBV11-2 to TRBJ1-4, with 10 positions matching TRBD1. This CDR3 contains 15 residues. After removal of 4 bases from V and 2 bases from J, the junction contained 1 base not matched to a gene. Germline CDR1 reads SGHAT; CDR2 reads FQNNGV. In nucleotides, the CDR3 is TGTGCCAGCAGCTGGGACAGGGGTACTAATGAAAAACTGTTTTTT. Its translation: CASSWDRGTNEKLFF.

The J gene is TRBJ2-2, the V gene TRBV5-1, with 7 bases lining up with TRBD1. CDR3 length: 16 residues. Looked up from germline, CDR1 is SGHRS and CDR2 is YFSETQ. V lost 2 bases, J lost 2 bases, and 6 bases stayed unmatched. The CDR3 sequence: CASSLGQVANTGELFF. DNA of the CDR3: TGCGCCAGCAGCTTAGGACAGGTAGCAAACACCGGGGAGCTGTTTTTT. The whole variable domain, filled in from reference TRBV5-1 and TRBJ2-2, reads KAGVTQTPRYLIKTRGQQVTLSCSPISGHRSVSWYQQTPGQGLQFLFEYFSETQRNKGNFPGRFSGRQFSNSRSEMNVSTLELGDSALYLCASSLGQVANTGELFFGEGSRLTVL.

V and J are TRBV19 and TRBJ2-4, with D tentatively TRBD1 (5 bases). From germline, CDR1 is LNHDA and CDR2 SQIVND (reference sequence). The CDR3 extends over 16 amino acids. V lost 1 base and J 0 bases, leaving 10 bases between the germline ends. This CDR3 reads CASSIVGVLAKNIQYF. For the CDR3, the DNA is TGTGCCAGTAGTATAGTAGGGGTCCTAGCCAAAAACATTCAGTACTTC.

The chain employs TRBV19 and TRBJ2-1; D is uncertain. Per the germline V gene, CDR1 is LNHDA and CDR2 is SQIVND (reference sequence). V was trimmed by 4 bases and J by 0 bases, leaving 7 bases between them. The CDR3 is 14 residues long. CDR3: CASSRRSSYNEQFF. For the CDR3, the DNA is TGTGCCAGTAGTAGAAGGAGCTCCTACAATGAGCAGTTCTTC.

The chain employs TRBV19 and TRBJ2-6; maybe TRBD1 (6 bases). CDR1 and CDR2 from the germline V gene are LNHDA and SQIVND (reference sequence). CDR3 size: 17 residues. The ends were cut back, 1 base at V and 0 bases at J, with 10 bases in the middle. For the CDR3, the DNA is TGTGCCAGTAGTATAGCCCTCAGGGGCTCTGGGGCCAACGTCCTGACTTTC. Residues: CASSIALRGSGANVLTF.

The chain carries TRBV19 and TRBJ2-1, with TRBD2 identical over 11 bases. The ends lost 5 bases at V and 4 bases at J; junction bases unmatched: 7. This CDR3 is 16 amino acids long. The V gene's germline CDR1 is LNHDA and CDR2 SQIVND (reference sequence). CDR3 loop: CASSFTRLAGYNEQFF. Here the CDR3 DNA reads TGTGCCAGTAGTTTCACCCGACTAGCGGGATACAATGAGCAGTTCTTC.

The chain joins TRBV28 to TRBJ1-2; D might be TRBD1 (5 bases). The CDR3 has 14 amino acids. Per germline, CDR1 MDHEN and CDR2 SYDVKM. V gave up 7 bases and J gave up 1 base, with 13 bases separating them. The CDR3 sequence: CASNPDTLNYGYTF. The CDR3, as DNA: TGTGCCAGCAACCCGGACACCCTTAACTATGGCTACACCTTC.

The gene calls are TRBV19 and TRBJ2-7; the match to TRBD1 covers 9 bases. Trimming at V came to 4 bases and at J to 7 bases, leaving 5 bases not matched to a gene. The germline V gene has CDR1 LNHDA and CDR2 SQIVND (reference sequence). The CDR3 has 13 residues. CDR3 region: CASSKQGAWEQYF. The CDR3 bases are TGTGCCAGTAGTAAACAGGGGGCATGGGAGCAGTACTTC.

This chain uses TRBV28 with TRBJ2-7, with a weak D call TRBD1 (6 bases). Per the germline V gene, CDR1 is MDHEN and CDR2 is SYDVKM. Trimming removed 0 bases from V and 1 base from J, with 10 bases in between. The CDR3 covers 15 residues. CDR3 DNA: TGTGCCAGCAGTTTATGGAACAGGGCGTCCTACGAGCAGTACTTC. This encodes CASSLWNRASYEQYF. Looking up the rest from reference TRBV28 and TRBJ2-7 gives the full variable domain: DVKVTQSSRYLVKRTGEKVFLECVQDMDHENMFWYRQDPGLGLRLIYFSYDVKMKEKGDIPEGYSVSREKKERFSLILESASTNQTSMYLCASSLWNRASYEQYFGPGTRLTVT.

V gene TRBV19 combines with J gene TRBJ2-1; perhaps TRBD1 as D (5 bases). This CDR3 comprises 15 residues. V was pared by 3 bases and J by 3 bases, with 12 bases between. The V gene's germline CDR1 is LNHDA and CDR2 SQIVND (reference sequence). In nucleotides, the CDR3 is TGTGCCAGTAGTATCGGCGACAGTCGCTACAATGAGCAGTTCTTC. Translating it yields CASSIGDSRYNEQFF.

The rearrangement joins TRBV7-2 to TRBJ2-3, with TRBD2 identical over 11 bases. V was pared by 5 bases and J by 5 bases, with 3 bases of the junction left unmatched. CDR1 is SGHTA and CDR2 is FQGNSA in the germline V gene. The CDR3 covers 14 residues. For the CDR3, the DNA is TGTGCCAGCAGCCCTAGCGGGAGGATAGATACGCAGTATTTT. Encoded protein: CASSPSGRIDTQYF. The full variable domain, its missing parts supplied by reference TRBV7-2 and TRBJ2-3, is GAGVSQSPSNKVTEKGKDVELRCDPISGHTALYWYRQSLGQGLEFLIYFQGNSAPDKSGLPSDRFSAERTGGSVSTLTIQRTQQEDSAVYLCASSPSGRIDTQYFGPGTRLTVL.

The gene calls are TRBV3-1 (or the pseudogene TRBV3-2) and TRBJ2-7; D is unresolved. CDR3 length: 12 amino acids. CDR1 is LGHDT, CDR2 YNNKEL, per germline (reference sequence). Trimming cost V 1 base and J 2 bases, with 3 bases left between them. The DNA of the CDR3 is TGTGCCAGCAGCCAAGGCGCCTACGAGCAGTACTTC. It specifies CASSQGAYEQYF.

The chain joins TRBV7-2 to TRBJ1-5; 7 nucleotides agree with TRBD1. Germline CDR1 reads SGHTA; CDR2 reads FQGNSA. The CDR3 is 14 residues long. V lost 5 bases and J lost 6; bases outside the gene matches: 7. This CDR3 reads CASSTKGAAQPQHF. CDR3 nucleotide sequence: TGTGCCAGCAGCACCAAGGGGGCGGCTCAGCCCCAGCATTTT.

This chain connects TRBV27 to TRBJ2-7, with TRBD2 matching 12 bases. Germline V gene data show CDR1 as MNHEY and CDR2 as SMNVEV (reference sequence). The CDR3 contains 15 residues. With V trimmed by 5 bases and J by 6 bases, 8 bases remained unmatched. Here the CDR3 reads CASSGRTSGKSEQYF. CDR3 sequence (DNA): TGTGCCAGCAGTGGAAGGACTAGCGGGAAGTCCGAGCAGTACTTC.

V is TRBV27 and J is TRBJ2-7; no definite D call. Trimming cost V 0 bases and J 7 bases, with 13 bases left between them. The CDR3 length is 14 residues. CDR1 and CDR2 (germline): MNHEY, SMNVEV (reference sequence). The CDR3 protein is CASSLSSPVGEQYF. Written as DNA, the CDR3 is TGTGCCAGCAGTTTATCCTCCCCTGTCGGGGAGCAGTACTTC.

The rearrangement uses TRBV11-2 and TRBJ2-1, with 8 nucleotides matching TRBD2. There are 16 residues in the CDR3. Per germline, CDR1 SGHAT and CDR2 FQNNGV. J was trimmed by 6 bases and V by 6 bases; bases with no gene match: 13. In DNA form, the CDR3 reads TGTGCCAGCAGACGTCCGGGACTAGTATCTCCCAATGAGCAGTTCTTC. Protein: CASRRPGLVSPNEQFF.

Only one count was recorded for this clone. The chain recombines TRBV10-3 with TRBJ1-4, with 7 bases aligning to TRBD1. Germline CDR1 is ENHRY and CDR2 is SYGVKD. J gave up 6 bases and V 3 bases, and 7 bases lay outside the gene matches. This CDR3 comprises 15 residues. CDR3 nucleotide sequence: TGTGCCATCAGTGACCGTGGGACAGCTTATGAAAAACTGTTTTTT. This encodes CAISDRGTAYEKLFF.

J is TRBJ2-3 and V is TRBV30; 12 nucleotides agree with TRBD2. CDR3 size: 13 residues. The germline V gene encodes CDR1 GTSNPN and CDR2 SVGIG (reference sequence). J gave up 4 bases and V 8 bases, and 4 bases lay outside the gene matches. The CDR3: CAQTSGSSDTQYF. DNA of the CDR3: TGTGCCCAGACTAGCGGGAGTTCAGATACGCAGTATTTT. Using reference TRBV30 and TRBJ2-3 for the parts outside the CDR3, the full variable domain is SQTIHQWPATLVQPVGSPLSLECTVEGTSNPNLYWYRQAAGRGLQLLFYSVGIGQISSEVPQNLSASRPQDRQFILSSKKLLLSDSGFYLCAQTSGSSDTQYFGPGTRLTVL.

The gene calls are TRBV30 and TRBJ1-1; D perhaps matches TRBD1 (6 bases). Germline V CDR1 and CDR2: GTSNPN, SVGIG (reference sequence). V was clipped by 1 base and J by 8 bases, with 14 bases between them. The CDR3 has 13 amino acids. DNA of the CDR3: TGTGCCTGGAGTGGGAGCTACAGGGTAGAAGCTTTCTTT. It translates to CAWSGSYRVEAFF.

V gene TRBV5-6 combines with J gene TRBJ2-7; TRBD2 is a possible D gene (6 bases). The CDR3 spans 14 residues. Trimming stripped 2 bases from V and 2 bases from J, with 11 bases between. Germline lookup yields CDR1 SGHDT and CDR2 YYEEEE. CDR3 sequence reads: CASSLGSGAYEQYF. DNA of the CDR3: TGTGCCAGCAGCTTAGGGTCGGGGGCCTACGAGCAGTACTTC.

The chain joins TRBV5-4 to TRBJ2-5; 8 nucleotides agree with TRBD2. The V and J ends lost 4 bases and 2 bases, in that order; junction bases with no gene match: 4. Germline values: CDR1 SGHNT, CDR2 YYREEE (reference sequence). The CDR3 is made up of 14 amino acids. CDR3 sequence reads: CASSARGGQETQYF. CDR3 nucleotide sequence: TGTGCCAGCAGCGCTCGGGGGGGTCAAGAGACCCAGTACTTC. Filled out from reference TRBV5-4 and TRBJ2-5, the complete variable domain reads ETGVTQSPTHLIKTRGQQVTLRCSSQSGHNTVSWYQQALGQGPQFIFQYYREEENGRGNFPPRFSGLQFPNYSSELNVNALELDDSALYLCASSARGGQETQYFGPGTRLLVL.